The 23 T cell receptor beta chains listed next were all sequenced from one sample in a study of blood T cell repertoires in COVID-19. Repertoires were generated with immunoSEQ multiplex PCR, while TCRdb's copy carries only in-frame clones and drops some. In the table there are 150,000 to 200,000 clones, around 87% of which are singletons. The sample consisted of peripheral blood. The receptors come from an older woman with COVID-19, enrolled during active disease.

This chain joins TRBV28 and TRBJ2-5; D is perhaps TRBD2 (7 bases). Trimming removed 1 base at V and 6 bases at J, with 30 bases between. Germline-derived CDR1 and CDR2 are MDHEN and SYDVKM. The CDR3 contains 20 residues. CDR3 sequence reads: CASSLFQSAWEGHLPQTQYF. The CDR3 DNA follows: TGTGCCAGCAGTTTATTCCAGTCTGCATGGGAGGGACACCTCCCGCAGACCCAGTACTTC.

CDR3 nucleotide sequence: TGTGCCAGCAGCCTCTACGCACCAGCGGGAGGATGGCCCTACGAGCAGTACTTC. Amino acid sequence: CASSLYAPAGGWPYEQYF. The chain has TRBV11-2 and TRBJ2-7; 9 nucleotides agree with TRBD2. The V and J ends lost 5 bases and 2 bases, in that order; junction bases with no gene match: 16. CDR3 length: 18 amino acids. The germline CDR1 and CDR2 sequences are SGHAT and FQNNGV.

The genes are TRBV19 and TRBJ2-1, with TRBD2 as a possible D gene (6 bases). V was trimmed by 5 bases and J by 11 bases, leaving 25 bases between them. The CDR3 is made up of 16 amino acids. CDR1 and CDR2 from the germline V gene are LNHDA and SQIVND (reference sequence). CDR3 amino acids: CASSLRRGLTLMKQFF. The CDR3 bases are TGTGCCAGTAGTCTCCGGCGGGGACTCACCTTAATGAAGCAGTTCTTC. Filled out from reference TRBV19 and TRBJ2-1, the complete variable domain reads DGGITQSPKYLFRKEGQNVTLSCEQNLNHDAMYWYRQDPGQGLRLIYYSQIVNDFQKGDIAEGYSVSREKKESFPLTVTSAQKNPTAFYLCASSLRRGLTLMKQFFGPGTRLTVL.

The chain joins TRBV25-1 to TRBJ2-5; 7 bases align to TRBD1. This CDR3 has 14 residues. J gave up 5 bases and V 4 bases, and 7 bases lay outside the gene matches. CDR1 is MGHDK and CDR2 is SYGVNS in the germline V gene. The CDR3, as DNA: TGTGCCAGCAGTGCCGGGACAGTAAAGGAGACCCAGTACTTC. It encodes CASSAGTVKETQYF.

The CDR3: CASIRSQGSEKLFF. The CDR3 DNA reads TGTGCCAGCATTAGGAGTCAGGGGAGTGAAAAACTGTTTTTT. The chain is built from TRBV2 and TRBJ1-4; tentatively, D is TRBD1 (6 bases). Trimming shortened V by 7 bases and J by 7 bases, and 16 bases separated the two germline ends. Germline lookup yields CDR1 SNHLY and CDR2 FYNNEI. The CDR3 runs 14 residues.

This chain uses TRBV5-1 with TRBJ2-3; D not certain. Germline lookup yields CDR1 SGHRS and CDR2 YFSETQ. The CDR3 is made up of 15 amino acids. Trimming shortened V by 0 bases and J by 2 bases, and 10 bases separated the two germline ends. CDR3 residues: CASSLDRSITDTQYF. Written as DNA, the CDR3 is TGCGCCAGCAGCTTGGACAGAAGTATCACAGATACGCAGTATTTT.

This sequence joins TRBV6-7 and TRBJ2-1; 8 nucleotides line up with TRBD2. TRBV6-7 is sorted into the ORF group, with uncertain function. J was trimmed by 2 bases and V by 5 bases; bases with no gene match: 5. This CDR3 is 15 amino acids long. The DNA of the CDR3 is TGTGCCAGCAGTCCGACTAGCGAGACCTACAATGAGCAGTTCTTC. Translated, it gives CASSPTSETYNEQFF.

The V gene is TRBV7-2, the J gene TRBJ1-6, with D uncertain. The CDR3 is 14 amino acids. V was shortened by 2 bases and J by 14 bases, with 16 bases between the two germline ends. Germline CDR1 SGHTA, CDR2 FQGNSA. The CDR3 DNA reads TGTGCCAGCAGCTTAATAGCCGGCGAGATCACCCTCCACTTT. Its protein product is CASSLIAGEITLHF.

The chain uses TRBV12-3 or TRBV12-4 and TRBJ1-1; D is perhaps TRBD1 (6 bases). The CDR3 runs 13 residues. Deletions cut 1 base from V and 7 bases from J, with 10 bases between. The CDR3 sequence is CASSLGRTVEAFF. The CDR3 DNA reads as TGTGCCAGCAGTTTAGGGAGGACAGTTGAAGCTTTCTTT.

V usage is TRBV6-6 and J usage is TRBJ1-1, with TRBD1 as a possible D gene (5 bases). Per the germline V gene, CDR1 is MNHNY and CDR2 is SVGAGI (reference sequence). The CDR3 spans 14 residues. With 8 bases removed from V and 1 base from J, the gap between germline ends came to 14 bases. CDR3 DNA: TGTGCCAGCCGTCGATCCGGACAGAACACTGAAGCTTTCTTT. Protein sequence: CASRRSGQNTEAFF.

The chain links TRBV5-1 to TRBJ2-5; TRBD1 matches 9 bases. The germline gives CDR1 SGHRS, CDR2 YFSETQ. The CDR3 extends over 17 amino acids. V gave up 0 bases and J gave up 5 bases; unmatched junction bases: 11. CDR3 residues: CASSLGQGDGSLETQYF. Here the CDR3 DNA reads TGCGCCAGCAGCTTGGGACAGGGGGACGGGAGCTTGGAGACCCAGTACTTC.

The CDR3 DNA sequence: TGTGCCAGCAGCCAATATTTACTAGAAATTACAGATACGCAGTATTTT. Translating gives CASSQYLLEITDTQYF. The V call is TRBV3-1 (or the pseudogene TRBV3-2), the J call TRBJ2-3; TRBD2 is a possible D gene (5 bases). V lost 2 bases and J 3 bases, leaving 15 bases between the germline ends. Per germline, CDR1 LGHDT and CDR2 YNNKEL (reference sequence). The CDR3 has 16 residues.

This clone was seen a few times. The gene calls are TRBV30 and TRBJ2-2; D uncertain. The germline CDR1 and CDR2 sequences are GTSNPN and SVGIG (reference sequence). The CDR3 runs to 12 residues. Trimming stripped 4 bases from V and 1 base from J, with 4 bases between. CDR3 region: CAWNRNTGELFF. As DNA, the CDR3 is TGTGCCTGGAACAGGAACACCGGGGAGCTGTTTTTT. Looking up the rest from reference TRBV30 and TRBJ2-2 gives the full variable domain: SQTIHQWPATLVQPVGSPLSLECTVEGTSNPNLYWYRQAAGRGLQLLFYSVGIGQISSEVPQNLSASRPQDRQFILSSKKLLLSDSGFYLCAWNRNTGELFFGEGSRLTVL.

J is TRBJ1-5 and V is TRBV7-8; no clear D. The CDR3 covers 13 residues. V dropped 3 bases and J dropped 7 bases, with 10 bases sitting between them. The germline V gene has CDR1 SGHVS and CDR2 FQNEAQ. The CDR3 sequence is CASSLPSGQPQHF. CDR3 in DNA: TGTGCCAGCAGCTTGCCCTCTGGCCAGCCCCAGCATTTT.

V and J are TRBV3-1 (or the pseudogene TRBV3-2) and TRBJ2-7, with 11 bases that match TRBD1. The junction had 6 bases not matched to a gene; V was cut back by 2 bases and J by 6 bases. CDR1 and CDR2 (germline): LGHDT, YNNKEL (reference sequence). This CDR3 spans 15 amino acids. The CDR3 reads CASSQTGTGGIEQYF. The CDR3 region has the DNA TGTGCCAGCAGCCAAACCGGGACAGGGGGTATCGAGCAGTACTTC.

V and J are TRBV9 and TRBJ1-5, with 8 bases matching TRBD1. Germline V gives CDR1 SGDLS, CDR2 YYNGEE. J was trimmed by 7 bases and V by 3 bases; bases with no gene match: 15. This CDR3 comprises 17 residues. The CDR3 here is CASSALPTGAGRQPQHF. The CDR3 DNA reads TGTGCCAGCAGCGCTCTACCGACAGGGGCCGGGAGACAGCCCCAGCATTTT.

The chain is built from TRBV27 and TRBJ1-3; 8 bases map to TRBD1. The trim removed 3 bases at V and 2 bases at J, leaving 3 bases unmatched. The germline CDR1 and CDR2 sequences are MNHEY and SMNVEV (reference sequence). The CDR3 contains 15 residues. The CDR3 region is CASSFRGPPGNTIYF. CDR3 nucleotide sequence: TGTGCCAGCAGTTTCAGGGGGCCCCCTGGAAACACCATATATTTT.

The chain joins TRBV4-3 to TRBJ2-2; D is unresolved. Per the germline V gene, CDR1 is LGHNA and CDR2 is YSLEER. The CDR3 runs to 16 residues. V shed 0 bases and J shed 4 bases, with 12 bases lying between them. The DNA for the CDR3 is TGCGCCAGCAGCCAAGATCTTATGACACCCACCGGGGAGCTGTTTTTT. Its translation is CASSQDLMTPTGELFF.

The CDR3 bases are TGTGCCACCGGGACTAGCGGCACAGATACGCAGTATTTT. This gives the protein CATGTSGTDTQYF. The gene calls are TRBV7-3 and TRBJ2-3; 10 bases are shared with TRBD2. The junction had 2 bases not matched to a gene; V was cut back by 10 bases and J by 1 base. The CDR3 consists of 13 residues. The V gene's germline CDR1 is SGHTA and CDR2 FQGTGA.

The chain employs TRBV5-1 and TRBJ1-3; D is unresolved. Germline lookup yields CDR1 SGHRS and CDR2 YFSETQ. The CDR3 extends over 13 amino acids. V lost 4 bases and J lost 3, with 8 bases in between. CDR3 in DNA: TGCGCCAGCAGCCCTGGTAGTGGAAACACCATATATTTT. Protein product: CASSPGSGNTIYF.

This clone came up once. CDR3 protein: CASSRGQGAEAFF. DNA of the CDR3: TGTGCCAGCAGCCGCGGACAGGGTGCTGAAGCTTTCTTT. The chain recombines TRBV12-3 or TRBV12-4 with TRBJ1-1; 8 bases are shared with TRBD1. With V trimmed by 6 bases and J by 6 bases, 6 bases remained unmatched. There are 13 residues in the CDR3.

In its sample, this clone was seen a few times. V and J are TRBV12-5 and TRBJ1-6, with D uncertain. The germline CDR1 and CDR2 sequences are LGHNT and FRNRAP. V shed 5 bases and J shed 7 bases, with 12 bases lying between them. The CDR3 is 14 residues long. The CDR3 nucleotides read TGTGCTAGTGGTGTGGAGCCGGGAAATTCACCCCTCCACTTT. Encoded protein: CASGVEPGNSPLHF. Combining the CDR3 with reference TRBV12-5 and TRBJ1-6 gives the whole variable domain DARVTQTPRHKVTEMGQEVTMRCQPILGHNTVFWYRQTMMQGLELLAYFRNRAPLDDSGMPKDRFSAEMPDATLATLKIQPSEPRDSAVYFCASGVEPGNSPLHFGNGTRLTVT.

The V call is TRBV18, the J call TRBJ1-2; D uncertain. The CDR3 totals 14 residues. Germline V gives CDR1 KGHSH, CDR2 LQKENI. The germline V and J ends were trimmed by 1 base and 4 bases, with 10 bases remaining between them. DNA for the CDR3: TGTGCCAGCTCACCACGTCAGGAAATCTATGGCTACACCTTC. Protein: CASSPRQEIYGYTF.